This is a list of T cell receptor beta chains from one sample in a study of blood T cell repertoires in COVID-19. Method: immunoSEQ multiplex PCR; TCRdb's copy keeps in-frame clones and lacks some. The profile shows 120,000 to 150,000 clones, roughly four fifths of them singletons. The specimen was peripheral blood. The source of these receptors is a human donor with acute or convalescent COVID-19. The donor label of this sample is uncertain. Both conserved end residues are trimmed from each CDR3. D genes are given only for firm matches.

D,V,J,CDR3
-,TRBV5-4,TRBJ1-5,ASSLGGSNQPQH
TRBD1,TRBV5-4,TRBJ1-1,ASSGQTGGLMNTEAF
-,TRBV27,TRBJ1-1,ASSQFWGGTEAF
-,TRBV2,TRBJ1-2,ASRNRDYGYT
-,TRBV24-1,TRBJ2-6,ATSVGHSGANVLT
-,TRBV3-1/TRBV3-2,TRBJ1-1,ASSQEPSGAF
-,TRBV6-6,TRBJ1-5,ASSYLGGDQPQH
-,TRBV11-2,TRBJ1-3,ASSLVAAGNTIY
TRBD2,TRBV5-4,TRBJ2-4,ASSLRGGLGKNIQY
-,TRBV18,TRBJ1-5,ASSPGGEAHQPQH
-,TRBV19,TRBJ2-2,ASSISGELF
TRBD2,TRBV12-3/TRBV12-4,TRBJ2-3,ASRGVGAQY
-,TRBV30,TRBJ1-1,AWSYNTEAF
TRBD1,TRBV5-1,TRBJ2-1,ASTPGQGQNEQF
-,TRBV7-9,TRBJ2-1,ASSTGAYNEQF
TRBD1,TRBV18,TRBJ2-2,ASSLGQGAAGELF
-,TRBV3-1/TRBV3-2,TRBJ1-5,ASSQGWQGNQPQH
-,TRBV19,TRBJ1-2,ASSINTDTLYGYT
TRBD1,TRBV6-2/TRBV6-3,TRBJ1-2,ASSYLTGTGYGYT
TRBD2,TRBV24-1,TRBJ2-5,ATSDFGLAGGKY
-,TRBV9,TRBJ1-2,ASSQVPPGPYGYT
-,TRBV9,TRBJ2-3,ASSPGGWPTDTQY
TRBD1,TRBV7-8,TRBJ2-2,ASSSDRGLVGELF
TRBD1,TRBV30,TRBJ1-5,AGGTAGNQPQH
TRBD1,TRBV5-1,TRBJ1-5,ASSLYPGQAFNQPQH
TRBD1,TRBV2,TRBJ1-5,ASSVRRDRGNQPQH
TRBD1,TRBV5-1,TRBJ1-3,ASSSRTGAGGNTIY
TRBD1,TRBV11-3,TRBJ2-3,ASSFDRADTQY
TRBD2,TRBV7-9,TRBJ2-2,ASRLAANTGELF
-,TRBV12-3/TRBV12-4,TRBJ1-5,ASSPDSYQPQH
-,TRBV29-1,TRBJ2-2,SVEDLAGSTGELF
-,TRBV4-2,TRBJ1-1,ASSPSGRVTEAF
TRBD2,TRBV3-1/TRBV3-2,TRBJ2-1,ASSEAGGNRNEQF
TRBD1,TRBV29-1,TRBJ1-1,SASAGTANTEAF
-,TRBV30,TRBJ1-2,AWSRANAGAGYT
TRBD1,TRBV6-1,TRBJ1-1,ASSEALEQGRAF
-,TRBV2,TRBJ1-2,ASSRGPDRGYGYT
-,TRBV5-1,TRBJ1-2,ASSEDGQRSYGYT
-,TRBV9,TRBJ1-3,ASSVAAGLTKGNTIY
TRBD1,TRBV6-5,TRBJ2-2,ASSPTGGPGELF